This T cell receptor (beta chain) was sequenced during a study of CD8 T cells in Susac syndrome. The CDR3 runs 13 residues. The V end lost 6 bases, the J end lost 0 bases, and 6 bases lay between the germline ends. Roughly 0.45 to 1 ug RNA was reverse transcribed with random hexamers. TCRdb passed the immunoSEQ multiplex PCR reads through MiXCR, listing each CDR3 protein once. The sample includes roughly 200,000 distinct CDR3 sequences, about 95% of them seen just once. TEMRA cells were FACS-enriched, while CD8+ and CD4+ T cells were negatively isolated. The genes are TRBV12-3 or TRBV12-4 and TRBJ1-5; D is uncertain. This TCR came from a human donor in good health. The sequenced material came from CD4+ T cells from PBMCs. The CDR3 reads CASRTYSNQPQHF. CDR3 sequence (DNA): TGTGCCAGCAGAACATATAGCAATCAGCCCCAGCATTTT.